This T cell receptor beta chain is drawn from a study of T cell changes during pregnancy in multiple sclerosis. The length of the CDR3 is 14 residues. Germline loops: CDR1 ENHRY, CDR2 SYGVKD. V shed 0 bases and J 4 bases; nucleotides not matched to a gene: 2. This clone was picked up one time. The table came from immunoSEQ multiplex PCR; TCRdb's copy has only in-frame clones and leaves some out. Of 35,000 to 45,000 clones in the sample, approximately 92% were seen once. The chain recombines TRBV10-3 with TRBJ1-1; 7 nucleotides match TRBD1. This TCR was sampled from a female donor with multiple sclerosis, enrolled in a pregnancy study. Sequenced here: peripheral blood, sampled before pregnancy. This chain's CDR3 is CAISESTGITEAFF. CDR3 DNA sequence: TGTGCCATCAGTGAGTCGACAGGGATCACTGAAGCTTTCTTT.